The entry below gives a single TCR beta chain sequence along with its context. This specimen comes from a study of blood T cell repertoires in COVID-19. Study overall: COVID-19 samples collected from the United States, Italy and Spain covered acute and convalescent phases.

Trimming at V came to 4 bases and at J to 10 bases, leaving 16 bases not matched to a gene. The CDR3 runs to 16 residues. CDR1 and CDR2 (germline): SGHTA, FQGNSA. The data were produced by immunoSEQ multiplex PCR, yet TCRdb's version contains in-frame clones alone and is incomplete. The repertoire consists of around 250,000 clones, with roughly 80% occurring once and the leading ten covering less than 3.5%. This TCR was recovered from a woman between 18 and 30 years old with acute or convalescent COVID-19. V and J are TRBV7-2 and TRBJ1-1; the match to TRBD1 covers 9 bases. Sample: peripheral blood. The DNA for the CDR3 is TGTGCCAGCAGCTCCCAAGCAACGACAGGGGGGCTTGTAGCTTTCTTT. It encodes CASSSQATTGGLVAFF. The variable domain in full, completed from reference TRBV7-2 and TRBJ1-1, reads GAGVSQSPSNKVTEKGKDVELRCDPISGHTALYWYRQSLGQGLEFLIYFQGNSAPDKSGLPSDRFSAERTGGSVSTLTIQRTQQEDSAVYLCASSSQATTGGLVAFFGQGTRLTVV.